This TCR beta chain was profiled in a study of cytomegalovirus exposure and HLA in healthy donors (dated by TCRdb to 2017 to 2019). As for the study more broadly: According to an earlier analysis of a few hundred of the donors, 200 million or so T cells yielded some 110 million unique TCR beta sequences and more than 250 Gb of sequence data. The T cell repertoires of under 700 subjects were profiled by immunosequencing and related to cytomegalovirus serostatus. Genome-wide SNP genotypes for about 55% of the roughly 670 donors were used in a later genetic analysis, which treated that subset as a discovery cohort. Because of strong linkage in the cohort, roughly five DR-DQ haplotypes were treated as single units for association and clustering. To predict cytomegalovirus infection status, the study combined high-throughput TCR immunosequencing, statistical association of individual TCRs with disease status, and machine learning. Among the approximately 400 genotyped donors, about 85% belonged to the genetic ancestry cluster associated with self-reported Caucasian donors. A later analysis re-analyzed previously published TCR beta repertoires from 660 or so donors and added high-resolution HLA genotyping to study TCR occurrence patterns. Typing coverage varied by locus: roughly 620-640 donors for A, B, C, DRB1 and DQB1; approximately 500 for DQA1; more than 600 for DPA1; 450 to 480 for DPB1. Across under 500 genotyped donors of the cohort, an average of approximately 240,000 unique TCR beta nucleotide sequences per donor were sequenced, and 15% to 20% of those sequences were non-productive. All discovery cohort repertoires had been generated on a single sequencing platform. An early release covering just under 650 HLA-typed donors comprised around 300 gigabases of sequencing data and around 80 million unique TCR sequences. Donor age, sex, ethnicity and CMV serostatus were collected together with the repertoire data. HLA typing covered class I and class II loci at four-digit resolution. Besides the first cohort of under 700 subjects, a separate validation cohort made up of 120 different subjects was used. The study was designed to test whether signatures of past pathogen exposure could be identified by cataloging public T cell receptors. Rather than drawing on any new phenotypic data, the later analysis identified candidate immune exposures from TCR beta sequences and the way those sequences occurred across donors. An earlier analysis of some 500 of the donors used high-throughput TCR beta sequencing to judge whether each TCR beta V gene segment behaved as functional or pseudogenic. The paper as a whole reports these results and caveats: Presence/absence analyses assumed roughly uniform sequencing depth across donors, an assumption that may not hold. Because HLA typing was missing for some donors at each locus, association tests included only the typed subset. A later analysis found that TCR association rates varied across HLA loci, with DRB1 alleles showing the most associated TCRs and HLA-C alleles the fewest. In a later analysis, several top co-occurrence clusters were reported to appear linked to parvovirus B19, influenza, CMV and Epstein-Barr virus. In a later genetic analysis, a missense DCLRE1C variant was associated with V-gene and J-gene trimming of TCR beta chains, and the association was replicated in an independent cohort. In a later genetic analysis, fewer N-insertions in productive TCRs were reported among donors in an Asian-associated ancestry cluster than the approximately 670-donor mean. Because counts were too low, 15 to 20 rarely observed V segments, including chromosome 9 orphons, were left out of the earlier analysis of 587 of the donors. According to a later analysis, most CMV-associated TCR beta chains appeared to be HLA-restricted, and the HLA associations seemed to be driven largely by CMV exposure. The sequencing pipeline was judged likely to have produced a cluster of highly shared sequence variants as a technical artifact. In vitro tests confirmed that a few of the cytomegalovirus-associated TCR beta chains recognize cytomegalovirus antigens. In a later analysis, HLA-associated TCR beta chains were found to be more clonally expanded and to have lower generation probabilities than equally common non-associated chains. The authors suggested that the approach could potentially be generalized to other disease states and immunological phenotypes. While some public TCRs were present in many individuals, most TCR sequences turned up only very rarely across donors. In a later analysis, 15,000 to 20,000 TCR beta sequences were associated with specific HLA alleles at a false discovery rate of 0.05. Only TCR beta chains were sequenced in this cohort, and the absence of alpha or paired-chain data limited detectable features. Immune exposure information for the cohort was limited to CMV serostatus. Cytomegalovirus status was reported to be diagnosed by the classifier with high specificity and sensitivity in both the original and validation cohorts. In an earlier analysis of approximately 590 of the donors, most TCR beta V segments appeared in productive rearrangements about 87% or about 30% of the time, broadly matching IMGT annotations. Strong co-occurrence of HLA alleles, especially DR and DQ, made assigning TCR associations to individual alleles difficult. A further reported finding was that TCR beta sequences accurately predicted the HLA-A and HLA-B alleles for most subjects in the first cohort. Correlated functional status among segregating V segments might reflect linkage disequilibrium, but an unknown experimental factor could not be ruled out. In the study, some 160 TCR beta chains were listed as associated with cytomegalovirus.

The library was built by means of the immunoSEQ multiplex PCR assay. For the multiplex PCR, a mixture combining 60 forward primers for TCR Vbeta segments and 13 reverse primers for TCR Jbeta segments was used. The CDR3 region of rearranged TCR beta genes was amplified from genomic DNA with a multiplex PCR assay. The Illumina HiSeq System was used to sequence the amplified TCR beta libraries as 87-base-pair reads. As for the authors' bioinformatics: A later analysis tallied roughly 78 million unique TCR beta chains across the 650 to 750 repertoires, and about 10 million of those chains were shared by two or more donors. To remove PCR and sequencing errors, raw reads were error-corrected and collapsed into unique sequences using a nearest-neighbor algorithm that merged closely related sequences. V, D and J gene segments were assigned by aligning CDR3 sequences to IMGT reference sequences. For a sequence to be retained, a match of at least six nucleotides was required to both a V gene segment and a J gene segment. A rearrangement was called productive if the CDR3 had no stop codons and remained in frame with V and J, and every other rearrangement was called non-productive. Following IMGT convention, CDR3 was defined as the stretch from the second conserved V-encoded cysteine up to the conserved J-encoded phenylalanine. Sequences without an unambiguous match to a single V gene segment were excluded from the earlier analysis of several hundred of the donors. An earlier analysis of about 590 of the donors classified V segments as functional when productive rearrangements were above 56.7% and as segregating when the standard deviation between donors was above 5%. To diagnose cytomegalovirus status from the catalog of TCR beta chain sequences, a statistical classification framework was built. A later analysis assigned V and J genes by comparing TCR nucleotide sequences with IMGT/GENE-DB human TR gene sequences. In a later analysis, CDR3 sequences and most-parsimonious VDJ recombination scenarios were assigned using the TCRdist pipeline. A later analysis defined each TCR beta chain by its CDR3 amino acid sequence plus V-gene family, and excluded reads lacking a unique V-gene family. A later analysis removed 450 to 600 highly shared, low-generation-probability nucleotide sequences to deal with suspected cross-contamination and a sequencing artifact. In a later analysis, a clonal expansion index for each public chain was calculated from normalized within-repertoire ranks of inferred template counts. A later analysis computed generation probabilities with a VDJ recombination model fitted to out-of-frame rearrangements, and checked the results against IGoR. A later analysis scored TCR-TCR, TCR-HLA and TCR-CMV co-occurrence with hypergeometric tests, applying a repertoire-size bias correction to TCR pairs. A later analysis estimated false discovery rates by permuting HLA or CMV assignments 20 times. A later analysis grouped co-occurring TCRs with DBSCAN, adding TCRdist sequence similarity when clustering within HLA-allele-positive subsets. For co-occurrence clustering, repertoires with fewer than 30,000 or more than 120,000 public chains were excluded, along with four to six repertoires with anomalous nucleotide sharing. In TCRdb, the immuneACCESS table is reduced to in-frame sequences with V and J assigned. These tables do not hold every clone; where another copy was compared, an unresolved V gene accounts for under half, and the others remain unexplained. V and J calls and clone size are given by that table; D and trimming were obtained from the DNA. Present in this sample are about 72,000 clones, 75% to 85% of which were seen just once. Together, the top ten hold nearly 3.5% of the sample.

The cohort comprised 666 healthy bone marrow donors. All cohort members were sampled while nominally healthy, although unrecorded immune exposures were likely present. The donor was CMV seronegative and belonged to the group of several hundred seronegative cohort members. Each donor provided a peripheral blood sample, and peripheral blood mononuclear cells were used for TCR beta sequencing. Genomic DNA was extracted from the blood cell samples with the Qiagen DNeasy Blood Extraction Kit. About this clone: Its antigen remains unidentified. One base away there is no much larger clone; base qualities are not given.

This receptor was identified in a man aged 35 to 55 in good health and CMV-seronegative. The sample taken for sequencing was PBMCs.

The CDR3 loop reads CSASSNQPQHF. The nucleotide sequence reads as follows: TGCAGTGCTAGCTCCAATCAGCCCCAGCATTTT. The sequence joins TRBV20-1 to TRBJ1-5, with the D gene too uncertain to name. The CDR3, cysteine through phenylalanine, is 11 amino acids long. Of the read, only the CDR3 DNA is kept; its 33 bases are in frame from base 1. Sequences DFQATT (CDR1) and SNEGSKA (CDR2) are obtained from the germline V gene (reference sequence). V is clipped by 3 bases and J by 3 bases, and the sequence between their germline boundaries is 3 bases long.